This is a list of T cell receptor beta chains from one sample in a study of blood T cell repertoires in COVID-19. Only in-frame clones appear in the TCRdb table, and some are missing; sequencing was by immunoSEQ multiplex PCR. The sample carries approximately 390,000 clones, 80% to 90% recorded once. Input material: PBMCs or T cells enriched from blood (not recorded which). The receptors derive from a woman between 45 and 65 years old who had recovered from COVID-19. CDR3s include the opening cysteine and the closing phenylalanine or tryptophan. A D gene is named only where the DNA matches it firmly. Not every row has a clone size; where given, it reads once, few, many or a size class.

D gene,clone size,V gene,J gene,CDR3 DNA,CDR3 protein
TRBD1,NA,TRBV28,TRBJ1-2,TGTGCCAGCAGCCGCGGACAGGGTCGTGGCTACACCTTC,CASSRGQGRGYTF
NA,NA,TRBV30,TRBJ1-5,TGTGCCTGGAACACCAATCAGCCCCAGCATTTT,CAWNTNQPQHF
TRBD2,NA,TRBV13,TRBJ2-3,TGTGCCAGCAGCTTAGCTGCGGGGGGGTACTCAGATACGCAGTATTTT,CASSLAAGGYSDTQYF
NA,few,TRBV29-1,TRBJ1-4,TGCAGCGTTGCTCACGGGACTAATGAAAAACTGTTTTTT,CSVAHGTNEKLFF
NA,once,TRBV4-2,TRBJ1-2,TGTGCCAGCAGCCAAGCATTCGGGGAATCGGTTGGCTACACCTTC,CASSQAFGESVGYTF
TRBD1,NA,TRBV5-4,TRBJ1-6,TGTGCCAGCAGCTCGGGACAGGGGGATTCACCCCTCCACTTT,CASSSGQGDSPLHF
TRBD1,NA,TRBV5-6,TRBJ2-1,TGTGCCAGCAGCTTGGGTCACAGGGGATACAATGAGCAGTTCTTC,CASSLGHRGYNEQFF
TRBD1,once,TRBV27,TRBJ1-2,TGTGCCAGCAGTTTAACAGGGGTCTATGGCTACACCTTC,CASSLTGVYGYTF
NA,NA,TRBV28,TRBJ1-1,TGTGCCAGCAGTTTATACAGGGAATTTGTTACTGAAGCTTTCTTT,CASSLYREFVTEAFF
TRBD1,NA,TRBV28,TRBJ1-2,TGTGCCAGCAGTTTATCAACAGGGGGCGGTTCAGGCTACACCTTC,CASSLSTGGGSGYTF
TRBD2,few,TRBV6-2/TRBV6-3,TRBJ2-5,TGTGCCAGCAGTTCAACCGGGACTAGGCTAGAGACCCAGTACTTC,CASSSTGTRLETQYF
NA,NA,TRBV29-1,TRBJ1-1,TGCAGCGTTGAAGGCGGGGAGGGCACTGAAGCTTTCTTT,CSVEGGEGTEAFF
NA,NA,TRBV19,TRBJ2-1,TGTGCCAGTAGTATCAACGGGGGAGTTACCTACAATGAGCAGTTCTTC,CASSINGGVTYNEQFF
NA,NA,TRBV19,TRBJ2-1,TGTGCCAGTCGGGACTCCTCCTACAATGAGCAGTTCTTC,CASRDSSYNEQFF
NA,once,TRBV7-6,TRBJ1-2,TGTGCCAGCAGCTTAGCCGTCACGCCCGGCAGGAACCCTTACTATGGCTACACCTTC,CASSLAVTPGRNPYYGYTF
TRBD1,NA,TRBV7-9,TRBJ1-1,TGTGCCAGCAGCCAATTAACAGGGGTGGGCACTGAAGCTTTCTTT,CASSQLTGVGTEAFF
NA,NA,TRBV7-2,TRBJ2-1,TGTGCCAGCAGCTTATCCCAGGGTCAAGGTGAGCAGTTCTTC,CASSLSQGQGEQFF
TRBD2,NA,TRBV5-1,TRBJ2-1,TGCGCCAGCAGCTGGACTAGCGGGGCCAATGAGCAGTTCTTC,CASSWTSGANEQFF
TRBD2,once,TRBV28,TRBJ2-7,TGTGCCAGCAGTGGCGGGGGTGACTCCTACGAGCAGTACTTC,CASSGGGDSYEQYF
TRBD1,NA,TRBV7-6,TRBJ1-6,TGTGCCAGCAGCCCGACAGGGGATAATTCACCCCTCCACTTT,CASSPTGDNSPLHF
NA,NA,TRBV5-8,TRBJ1-5,TGTGCCAGCAGCTTCGAAGGGCGCGGAGGGCTCCCTCAGCCCCAGCATTTT,CASSFEGRGGLPQPQHF
NA,NA,TRBV2,TRBJ2-7,TGTGCCAGCACCCAGGGTGACGAGCAGTACTTC,CASTQGDEQYF
TRBD1,NA,TRBV19,TRBJ1-1,TGTGCCAGTAAGGGACAGGGCACTGAAGCTTTCTTT,CASKGQGTEAFF
TRBD2,once,TRBV4-3,TRBJ2-5,TGCGCCAGCAGCCAAGAGTTTGGAGCGGGGGGGCCGATCGCGGAGACCCAGTACTTC,CASSQEFGAGGPIAETQYF
TRBD1,NA,TRBV27,TRBJ1-1,TGTGCCAGCAGTTTATCCCCGGGACAGGGGTCTGTGAACACTGAAGCTTTCTTT,CASSLSPGQGSVNTEAFF
NA,NA,TRBV12-3/TRBV12-4,TRBJ2-7,TGTGCCAGCAGCGGGGAATACCTGGGCGAGCAGTACTTC,CASSGEYLGEQYF
TRBD2,NA,TRBV4-1,TRBJ2-1,TGCGCCAGCAGCCAAGGGACTAGCGGGGGGGTTTCCTACAATGAGCAGTTCTTC,CASSQGTSGGVSYNEQFF
NA,NA,TRBV20-1,TRBJ2-7,TGCAGTGCTAGTAGCATGGACGGACTTTTTGGAAGCGAGCAGTACTTC,CSASSMDGLFGSEQYF
TRBD2,NA,TRBV6-6,TRBJ2-2,TGTGCCACCACGGGAGGGTTGGCCGGGGAGCTGTTTTTT,CATTGGLAGELFF
NA,NA,TRBV7-9,TRBJ2-7,TGTGCCAGCAGCCCCCCCGCAGGGGTGGGGACCTACGAGCAGTACTTC,CASSPPAGVGTYEQYF
NA,NA,TRBV28,TRBJ1-2,TGTGCCAGCAGTTCCCCGACAGGTTCTAACTATGGCTACACCTTC,CASSSPTGSNYGYTF
TRBD2,NA,TRBV7-2,TRBJ2-3,TGTGCCAGCAGCTTAGGACTAGAGGCGGGGGAAACGCAGTATTTT,CASSLGLEAGETQYF
NA,NA,TRBV4-3,TRBJ1-2,TGCGCCAGCAGCCAAGGATTAGTGCGGGCGGCGGACTATGGCTACACCTTC,CASSQGLVRAADYGYTF
TRBD1,NA,TRBV4-1,TRBJ1-4,TGCGCCAGCAGCCAACCGGGGACAGGAGAAGAAAAACTGTTTTTT,CASSQPGTGEEKLFF
NA,NA,TRBV11-2,TRBJ2-1,TGTGCCAGCAGCTCCCCCAGGGATATCTCGACGGATGAGCAGTTCTTC,CASSSPRDISTDEQFF
NA,NA,TRBV29-1,TRBJ1-1,TGCAGCGCCTTAGCACCCAGCATGAACACTGAAGCTTTCTTT,CSALAPSMNTEAFF
NA,NA,TRBV4-1,TRBJ1-5,TGCGCCAGCAGCCCTACGGTCACTAGGGGGATTCAGCCCCAGCATTTT,CASSPTVTRGIQPQHF
NA,NA,TRBV6-5,TRBJ1-6,TGTGCCAGCAGCCTGATTGGGGGGTTAGATTCACCCCTCCACTTT,CASSLIGGLDSPLHF
NA,NA,TRBV5-1,TRBJ1-1,TGCGCCAGCAGCTGGAACGGAGCATACACTGAAGCTTTCTTT,CASSWNGAYTEAFF
NA,once,TRBV27,TRBJ2-1,TGTGCCAGCAGAGACAGTGCATCCTACAATGAGCAGTTCTTC,CASRDSASYNEQFF
NA,NA,TRBV4-2,TRBJ2-7,TGTGCCAGCAGCCAAGAGACCGGGGGTGCTACCTACGAGCAGTACTTC,CASSQETGGATYEQYF
NA,NA,TRBV9,TRBJ2-3,TGTGCCAGCAGCGTAATGGGCACTAGCACAGATACGCAGTATTTT,CASSVMGTSTDTQYF
NA,NA,TRBV24-1,TRBJ2-6,TGTGCCACCAGTGATTTCCGTAAGGGAGTTTCTGGGGCCAACGTCCTGACTTTC,CATSDFRKGVSGANVLTF
NA,NA,TRBV6-5,TRBJ2-3,TGTGCCAGCGGAGTGGGCACAGATACGCAGTATTTT,CASGVGTDTQYF
NA,once,TRBV5-5,TRBJ2-7,TGTGCCAGCAGCTCCAGCGGCGGCTCCGTCCACGAGCAGTACTTC,CASSSSGGSVHEQYF
NA,once,TRBV7-2,TRBJ1-4,TGTGCCAGCAGCTCACTACAGCGGCCTAATGAAAAACTGTTTTTT,CASSSLQRPNEKLFF
TRBD2,NA,TRBV15,TRBJ2-3,TGTGCCACCAGCAGAGGTGGGGCGGGGGGGAGAGATACGCAGTATTTT,CATSRGGAGGRDTQYF
NA,NA,TRBV6-2/TRBV6-3,TRBJ1-4,TGTGCCAGCAGTTACTCGATCGGTGTGGAAAAACTGTTTTTT,CASSYSIGVEKLFF
NA,few,TRBV6-5,TRBJ2-7,TGTGCCAGCAGTACAGGGGGGGGCTACGAGCAGTACTTC,CASSTGGGYEQYF
TRBD1,NA,TRBV15,TRBJ1-5,TGTGCCACCAGCCGGACAGGGGGTAGCAATCAGCCCCAGCATTTT,CATSRTGGSNQPQHF
NA,NA,TRBV4-3,TRBJ2-2,TGCGCCAGCAGCCAACCCCGTCTAGCCACGAACACCGGGGAGCTGTTTTTT,CASSQPRLATNTGELFF
NA,NA,TRBV9,TRBJ1-2,TGTGCCAGCAGCTCAACCCCCCGGGGGGATTTAGACTATGGCTACACCTTC,CASSSTPRGDLDYGYTF
NA,NA,TRBV28,TRBJ1-1,TGTGCCAGCAGTTTACCCGCCCTTACGGGCACTGAAGCTTTCTTT,CASSLPALTGTEAFF
NA,NA,TRBV27,TRBJ2-1,TGTGCCAGCAGTTTATTATCTCCGAGCCACAATGAGCAGTTCTTC,CASSLLSPSHNEQFF
NA,NA,TRBV5-1,TRBJ1-4,TGCGCCAGCAGCTTGGGCAGGGTTGGCGAAAAACTGTTTTTT,CASSLGRVGEKLFF
NA,NA,TRBV18,TRBJ1-3,TGTGCCAGCTCACTAGGATGGGTGCGATCCGGGAAACCGACCTCTGGAAACACCATATATTTT,CASSLGWVRSGKPTSGNTIYF
NA,NA,TRBV5-1,TRBJ1-1,TGCGCCAGCAGCTTGGCCGGGGATGGTACTGAAGCTTTCTTT,CASSLAGDGTEAFF
NA,NA,TRBV28,TRBJ1-5,TGTGCCAGCAGTTTAATGGGGGGAGGTAATCAGCCCCAGCATTTT,CASSLMGGGNQPQHF
NA,NA,TRBV5-5,TRBJ1-6,TGTGCCAGCAGCTTGGGACAGAGTGGTTCACCCCTCCACTTT,CASSLGQSGSPLHF